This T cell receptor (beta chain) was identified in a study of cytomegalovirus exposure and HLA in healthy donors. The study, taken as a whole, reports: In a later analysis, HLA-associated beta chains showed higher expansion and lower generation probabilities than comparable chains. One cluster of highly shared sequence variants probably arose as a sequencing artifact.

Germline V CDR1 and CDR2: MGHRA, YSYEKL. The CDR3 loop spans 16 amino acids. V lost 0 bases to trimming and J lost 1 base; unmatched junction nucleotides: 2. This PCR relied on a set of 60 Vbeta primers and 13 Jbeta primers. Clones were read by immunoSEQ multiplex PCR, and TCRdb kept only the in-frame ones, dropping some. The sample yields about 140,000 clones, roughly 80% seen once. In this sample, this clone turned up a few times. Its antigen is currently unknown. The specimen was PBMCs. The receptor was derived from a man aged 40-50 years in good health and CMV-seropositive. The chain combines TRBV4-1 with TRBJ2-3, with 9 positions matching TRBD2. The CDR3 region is CASSQDLAGGTDTQYF. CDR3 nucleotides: TGCGCCAGCAGCCAAGATTTAGCGGGGGGCACAGATACGCAGTATTTT.